A selection of T cell receptor beta chains follows, all from one sample in a study of shared clonotypes between healthy human individuals. The method was immunoSEQ multiplex PCR; TCRdb's version includes in-frame clones alone and lacks a portion of them. Of 2 million to 3 million clones in the sample, just over 90% are singletons; the top ten hold under 0.15%. Input material: naive CD4+ T cells sorted from blood. The origin of the receptors is a man younger than 30 in good health. The CDR3 runs from the conserved cysteine through the conserved F or W. The order of the fields is D gene, V gene, CDR3 length, J gene, clone size, CDR3 protein, CDR3 DNA. A D gene is named only where the DNA matches it firmly. Only some rows state a clone size, as once, few, many or a class for expanded clones.

>TRBD1|TRBV5-8|15|TRBJ1-6|.
CATPTGSLDNSPLHF
TGTGCCACCCCGACAGGGTCTTTAGATAATTCACCCCTCCACTTT
>.|TRBV7-2|15|TRBJ2-5|.
CASSLGDTVGETQYF
TGTGCCAGCAGCTTAGGGGACACGGTCGGGGAGACCCAGTACTTC
>.|TRBV6-4|18|TRBJ2-7|.
CASSDSIGPLAGRYEQYF
TGTGCCAGCAGTGACTCGATTGGCCCCTTGGCGGGCCGCTACGAGCAGTACTTC
>.|TRBV5-4|14|TRBJ2-2|.
CASSLKERPGELFF
TGTGCCAGCAGCCTAAAAGAGCGCCCCGGGGAGCTGTTTTTT
>.|TRBV18|13|TRBJ1-1|.
CASSSARGTEAFF
TGTGCCAGCTCCTCCGCCAGGGGAACTGAAGCTTTCTTT
>TRBD1|TRBV10-3|19|TRBJ2-6|once
CAITQAPGQGAPGANVLTF
TGTGCCATCACCCAAGCCCCGGGACAGGGGGCGCCCGGGGCCAACGTCCTGACTTTC
>.|TRBV30|16|TRBJ2-4|.
CAWSSPGGASVNIQYF
TGTGCCTGGAGTTCCCCAGGGGGGGCTTCAGTAAACATTCAGTACTTC
>.|TRBV18|18|TRBJ1-1|.
CASSPRRQGESGSTEAFF
TGTGCCAGCTCACCTCGCCGGCAGGGTGAATCGGGTAGCACTGAAGCTTTCTTT
>.|TRBV9|14|TRBJ2-2|.
CASSVAANTGELFF
TGTGCCAGCAGCGTAGCGGCAAACACCGGGGAGCTGTTTTTT
>.|TRBV4-1|14|TRBJ2-2|.
CASSLNQDTGELFF
TGCGCCAGCAGCCTAAATCAGGACACCGGGGAGCTGTTTTTT